Presented here are 5 T cell receptor beta chains from one specimen sequenced in a study of blood T cell repertoires in COVID-19. Data came from immunoSEQ multiplex PCR; TCRdb stores just in-frame clones and leaves some out. The sample includes some 44,000 clones, more than 70% of them seen just once. The sequencing sample was made of peripheral blood. These receptors were obtained from a human donor in a cohort sampled during active COVID-19.

This clone was recorded once. The J gene is TRBJ2-3, the V gene TRBV7-9; tentative D call: TRBD2 (6 bases). Trimming took off 5 bases at V and 0 bases at J, with 9 bases between the two ends. Per germline, CDR1 SEHNR and CDR2 FQNEAQ (reference sequence). The CDR3 has 14 amino acids. CDR3 residues: CASSRDLSTDTQYF. In DNA, the CDR3 is TGTGCCAGCAGCCGGGACTTAAGCACAGATACGCAGTATTTT.

By share, this clone ranks as medium-sized. The V gene is TRBV3-1 (or the pseudogene TRBV3-2), the J gene TRBJ1-3; D remains unclear. The germline V gene has CDR1 LGHDT and CDR2 YNNKEL (reference sequence). This CDR3 is built from 17 residues. Trimming removed 0 bases at V and 0 bases at J, with 12 bases between. The CDR3 DNA sequence: TGTGCCAGCAGCCAAGATGTCTCAGGCAGCTCTGGAAACACCATATATTTT. Its protein is CASSQDVSGSSGNTIYF.

The chain employs TRBV6-6 and TRBJ2-3, with D maybe TRBD2 (6 bases). Trimming pared 4 bases from V and 1 base from J, leaving 12 bases between. Germline V gives CDR1 MNHNY, CDR2 SVGAGI (reference sequence). The CDR3 totals 15 residues. Here the CDR3 reads CASSSPGLGTDTQYF. CDR3 DNA: TGTGCCAGCAGTTCACCGGGACTCGGCACAGATACGCAGTATTTT.

V usage is TRBV3-1 (or the pseudogene TRBV3-2) and J usage is TRBJ2-7; 8 bases align to TRBD2. The CDR3 has 14 residues. The germline V gene has CDR1 LGHDT and CDR2 YNNKEL (reference sequence). Unmatched junction bases numbered 7, after V lost 4 bases and J lost 5 bases. The CDR3 region has the DNA TGTGCCAGCAGCCCCGGGGGGGGCTTGGACGAGCAGTACTTC. This gives the protein CASSPGGGLDEQYF.

The table lists this clone with a count of one. This chain joins TRBV7-8 and TRBJ1-5; 7 bases are shared with TRBD1. V trimming: 0 bases; J trimming: 6 bases; junction bases outside the gene matches: 11. The V gene's germline CDR1 is SGHVS and CDR2 FQNEAQ. The CDR3 sequence is 17 residues long. CDR3 in amino acids: CASSLARTGKGGQPQHF. CDR3 coding DNA: TGTGCCAGCAGCTTAGCCCGGACAGGAAAGGGAGGTCAGCCCCAGCATTTT.